The 14 T cell receptor beta chains given below trace back to one sample, sequenced in a study of early T cells in non-severe SARS-CoV-2 infection. TCRdb ran MiXCR on the 5' RACE reads and lists one entry per CDR3 protein. The sample includes fewer than 40,000 distinct CDR3 sequences, roughly 4% of them seen just once. The specimen sequenced was whole blood. The source is an adult who was a healthcare worker with PCR-confirmed SARS-CoV-2 infection or an uninfected control (not recorded which).

At least ten counts were recorded for this clonotype. This rearrangement joins TRBV10-3 to TRBJ2-3, with a weak D call TRBD2 (6 bases). Trimming stripped 6 bases from V and 1 base from J, with 8 bases between. This CDR3 is 13 amino acids long. Germline V gene data show CDR1 as ENHRY and CDR2 as SYGVKD. Here the CDR3 reads CAIRGTGTDTQYF. For the CDR3, the DNA is TGTGCCATCAGGGGGACTGGCACAGATACGCAGTATTTT.

This clonotype was seen ten or more times. The CDR3 spells CASSERTSGRASEQYF. The DNA for the CDR3 is TGTGCCAGCAGCGAACGGACTAGCGGGAGGGCCTCTGAGCAGTACTTC. The V gene is TRBV13, the J gene TRBJ2-7; 15 positions match TRBD2. Germline V gives CDR1 PRHDT, CDR2 FYEKMQ (reference sequence). This CDR3 has 16 residues. J gave up 7 bases and V 5 bases, and 9 bases lay outside the gene matches.

This clonotype was detected ten times or more. The chain uses TRBV7-9 and TRBJ1-6, with TRBD1 as a possible D gene (6 bases). In germline, CDR1 is SEHNR, CDR2 FQNEAQ (reference sequence). Trimming stripped 5 bases from V and 10 bases from J, with 15 bases between. This CDR3 spans 14 amino acids. The CDR3 spells CASSPDGGGSPLHF. The DNA for the CDR3 is TGTGCCAGCAGCCCCGACGGGGGCGGCTCACCCCTCCACTTT.

This clonotype was picked up many times. The V call is TRBV2, the J call TRBJ2-5; D is unclear. Trimming took 5 bases from V and 1 from J, leaving 8 bases between them. Germline lookup yields CDR1 SNHLY and CDR2 FYNNEI. The CDR3 is made up of 13 amino acids. The CDR3 protein is CASSYLVQETQYF. For the CDR3, the DNA is TGTGCCAGCAGTTATCTAGTCCAAGAGACCCAGTACTTC.

The table lists this clonotype with many counts. The chain is built from TRBV12-3 or TRBV12-4 and TRBJ2-2; D is unclear. There are 14 residues in the CDR3. Trimming pared 5 bases from V and 6 bases from J, leaving 13 bases between. CDR3 residues: CASSGRPAAGELFF. CDR3 sequence (DNA): TGTGCCAGCAGTGGGCGTCCCGCCGCCGGGGAGCTGTTTTTT.

In its sample, this clonotype was seen many times. The CDR3 loop reads CASSFSIGAEAFF. CDR3 in DNA: TGTGCCAGCAGCTTTTCGATTGGGGCTGAAGCTTTCTTT. The gene calls are TRBV7-7 and TRBJ1-1; D is uncertain. The CDR3 runs to 13 residues. Trimming shortened V by 3 bases and J by 6 bases, and 11 bases separated the two germline ends. The germline V gene encodes CDR1 SSHAT and CDR2 FNYEAQ (reference sequence).

In its sample, this clonotype was seen many times. The chain recombines TRBV7-9 with TRBJ2-7; D ambiguous. The CDR3 consists of 12 residues. Germline V gives CDR1 SEHNR, CDR2 FQNEAQ (reference sequence). With 5 bases removed from V and 2 bases from J, the gap between germline ends came to 7 bases. The CDR3 protein is CASSPIPYEQYF. For the CDR3, the DNA is TGTGCCAGCAGCCCGATACCCTACGAGCAGTACTTC.

This clonotype has a handful of counts. The V call is TRBV6-6, the J call TRBJ1-1; 7 bases line up with TRBD1. This CDR3 has 14 residues. Germline CDR1 and CDR2: MNHNY and SVGAGI (reference sequence). V gave up 4 bases and J gave up 4 bases; unmatched junction bases: 6. The CDR3 nucleotides are TGTGCCAGCAGTTTTACAGGGGAAGGCACTGAAGCTTTCTTT. It translates to CASSFTGEGTEAFF.

Regarding this clonotype: A clone one base away is much larger, so this may be a read error. The chain links TRBV5-1 to TRBJ1-1; no firm D call. Germline V gives CDR1 SGHRS, CDR2 YFSETQ. CDR3 length equals 13 residues. Trimming cost V 0 bases and J 1 base, with 4 bases left between them. CDR3 protein: CASSLVRNTEAFF. The CDR3 DNA sequence: TGCGCCAGCAGCTTGGTCAGGAACACTGAAGCTTTCTTT.

In its sample, this clonotype was seen many times. The chain employs TRBV10-3 and TRBJ2-7; no firm D call. The V end was cut by 8 bases, the J end by 7 bases, with 6 bases between. Germline V gene data show CDR1 as ENHRY and CDR2 as SYGVKD. CDR3 size: 9 residues. The CDR3 sequence: CAIHTEQYF. In DNA, the CDR3 is TGTGCCATCCATACGGAGCAGTACTTC.

Many counts were recorded for this clonotype. The J gene is TRBJ1-5, the V gene TRBV7-6; TRBD1 agrees at 7 bases. This CDR3 spans 20 amino acids. V trimming: 5 bases; J trimming: 5 bases; junction bases outside the gene matches: 24. In germline, CDR1 is SGHVS, CDR2 FNYEAQ. CDR3 sequence: CASSLGLTLGRRQGHQPQHF. CDR3 DNA sequence: TGTGCCAGCAGCCTAGGCCTTACCCTGGGTAGGAGACAGGGACATCAGCCCCAGCATTTT.

This clonotype has a count of ten or more. The chain uses TRBV7-2 and TRBJ1-4; no reliable D call. The CDR3 has 13 amino acids. The germline V gene has CDR1 SGHTA and CDR2 FQGNSA. The V gene lost 1 base and the J gene lost 7 bases, with 7 bases spanning the gap. The CDR3 region is CASSLVSREKLFF. The CDR3 nucleotides are TGTGCCAGCAGCTTAGTGTCTCGTGAAAAACTGTTTTTT.

This clonotype was recorded many times. The chain has TRBV7-2 and TRBJ1-2, with D uncertain. Germline V gives CDR1 SGHTA, CDR2 FQGNSA. CDR3 length equals 11 residues. Trimming removed 2 bases at V and 7 bases at J, with 5 bases between. Written as DNA, the CDR3 is TGTGCCAGCAGCTTAAATAGTGGCTACACCTTC. It is translated as CASSLNSGYTF.

The sample holds a few counts of this clonotype. V and J are TRBV6-5 and TRBJ2-5; D is undetermined. Between the trimmed V and J ends, which lost 0 bases and 2 bases, there was a span of 10 bases. The germline CDR1 and CDR2 sequences are MNHEY and SVGAGI. CDR3 length: 15 amino acids. CDR3 protein: CASSYSFGAQETQYF. The CDR3 region has the DNA TGTGCCAGCAGTTACTCCTTCGGAGCTCAAGAGACCCAGTACTTC.